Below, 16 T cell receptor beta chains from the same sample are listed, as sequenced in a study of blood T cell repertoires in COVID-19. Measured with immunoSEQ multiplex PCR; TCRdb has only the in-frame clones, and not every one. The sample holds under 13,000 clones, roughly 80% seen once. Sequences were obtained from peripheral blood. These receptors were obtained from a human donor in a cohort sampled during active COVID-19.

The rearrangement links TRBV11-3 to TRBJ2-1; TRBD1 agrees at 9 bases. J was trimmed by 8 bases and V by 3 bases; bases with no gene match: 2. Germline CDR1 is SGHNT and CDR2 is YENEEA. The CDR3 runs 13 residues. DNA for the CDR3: TGTGCCAGCAGCTTGGGACAGGGCGATGAGCAGTTCTTC. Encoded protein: CASSLGQGDEQFF.

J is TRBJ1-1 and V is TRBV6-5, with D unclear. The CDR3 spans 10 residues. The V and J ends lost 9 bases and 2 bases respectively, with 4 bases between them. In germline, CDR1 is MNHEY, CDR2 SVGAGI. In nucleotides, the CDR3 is TGTGCCAGTCTAAACACTGAAGCTTTCTTT. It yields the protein CASLNTEAFF.

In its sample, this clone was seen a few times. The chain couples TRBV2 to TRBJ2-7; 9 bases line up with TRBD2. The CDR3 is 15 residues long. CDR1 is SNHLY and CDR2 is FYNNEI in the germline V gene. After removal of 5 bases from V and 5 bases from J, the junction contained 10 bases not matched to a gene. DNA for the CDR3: TGTGCCAGCAGTCAAGGTAGCGGGAGAGTACACGAGCAGTACTTC. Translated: CASSQGSGRVHEQYF.

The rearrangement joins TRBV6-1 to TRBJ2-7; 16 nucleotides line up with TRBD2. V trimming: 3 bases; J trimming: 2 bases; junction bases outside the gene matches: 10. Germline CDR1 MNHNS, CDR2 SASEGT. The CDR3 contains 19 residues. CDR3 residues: CASSDWGLAGGRVPYEQYF. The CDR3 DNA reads TGTGCCAGCAGTGACTGGGGACTAGCGGGAGGGAGGGTCCCCTACGAGCAGTACTTC.

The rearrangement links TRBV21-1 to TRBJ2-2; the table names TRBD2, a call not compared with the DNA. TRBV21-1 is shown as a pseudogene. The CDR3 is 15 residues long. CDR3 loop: CASSKVLAGDRELFF. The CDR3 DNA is TGTGCCAGCAGCAAAGTGCTAGCGGGAGATCGGGAGCTGTTTTTT.

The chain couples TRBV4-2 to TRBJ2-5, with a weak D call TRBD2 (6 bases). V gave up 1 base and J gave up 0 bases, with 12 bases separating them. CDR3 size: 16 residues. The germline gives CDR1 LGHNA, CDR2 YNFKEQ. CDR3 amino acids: CASSQVASEYQETQYF. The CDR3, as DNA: TGTGCCAGCAGCCAAGTAGCTAGCGAGTACCAAGAGACCCAGTACTTC.

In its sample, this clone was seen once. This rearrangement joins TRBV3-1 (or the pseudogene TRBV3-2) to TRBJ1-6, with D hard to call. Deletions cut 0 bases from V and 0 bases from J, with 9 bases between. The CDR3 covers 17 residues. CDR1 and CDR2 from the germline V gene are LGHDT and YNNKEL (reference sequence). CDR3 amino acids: CASSQDIMSSYNSPLHF. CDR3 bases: TGTGCCAGCAGCCAAGATATCATGAGCTCCTATAATTCACCCCTCCACTTT.

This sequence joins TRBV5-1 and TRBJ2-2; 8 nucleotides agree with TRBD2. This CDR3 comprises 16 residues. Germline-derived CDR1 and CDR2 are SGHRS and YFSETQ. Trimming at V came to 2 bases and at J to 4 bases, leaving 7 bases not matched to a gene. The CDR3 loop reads CASSFPGRAGTGELFF. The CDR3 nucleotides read TGCGCCAGCAGCTTCCCCGGGAGGGCCGGCACCGGGGAGCTGTTTTTT.

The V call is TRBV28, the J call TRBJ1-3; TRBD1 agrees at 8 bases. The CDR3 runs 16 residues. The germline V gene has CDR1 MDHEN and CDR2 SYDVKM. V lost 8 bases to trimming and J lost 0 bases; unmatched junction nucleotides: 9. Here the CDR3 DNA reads TGTGCCAGCCACACGGACAGGGCAAGCTCTGGAAACACCATATATTTT. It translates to CASHTDRASSGNTIYF.

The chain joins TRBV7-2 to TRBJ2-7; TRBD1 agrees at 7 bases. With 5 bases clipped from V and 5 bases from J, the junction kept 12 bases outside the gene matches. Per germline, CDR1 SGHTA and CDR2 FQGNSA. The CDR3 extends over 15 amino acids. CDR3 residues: CASSKQGILQNEQYF. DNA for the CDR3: TGTGCCAGCAGCAAACAGGGGATCCTTCAGAACGAGCAGTACTTC. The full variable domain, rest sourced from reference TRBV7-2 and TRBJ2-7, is GAGVSQSPSNKVTEKGKDVELRCDPISGHTALYWYRQSLGQGLEFLIYFQGNSAPDKSGLPSDRFSAERTGGSVSTLTIQRTQQEDSAVYLCASSKQGILQNEQYFGPGTRLTVT.

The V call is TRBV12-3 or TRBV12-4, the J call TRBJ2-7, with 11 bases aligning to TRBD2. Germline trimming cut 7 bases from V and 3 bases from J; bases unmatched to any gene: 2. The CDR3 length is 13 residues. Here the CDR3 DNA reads TGTGCCAGCAAACTAGCGGGAGTCTACGAGCAGTACTTC. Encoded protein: CASKLAGVYEQYF.

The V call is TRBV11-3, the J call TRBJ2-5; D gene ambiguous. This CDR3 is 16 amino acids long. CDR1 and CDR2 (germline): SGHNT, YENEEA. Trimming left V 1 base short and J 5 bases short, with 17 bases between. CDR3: CASSLGADGYRETQYF. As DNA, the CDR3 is TGTGCCAGCAGCTTAGGGGCCGACGGATATAGGGAGACCCAGTACTTC.

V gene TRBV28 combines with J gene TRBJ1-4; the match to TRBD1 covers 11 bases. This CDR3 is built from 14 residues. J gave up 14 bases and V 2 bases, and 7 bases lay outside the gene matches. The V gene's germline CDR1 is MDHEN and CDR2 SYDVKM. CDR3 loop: CASSLPGQGEYLFF. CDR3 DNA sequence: TGTGCCAGCAGTTTACCGGGACAGGGGGAATATCTGTTTTTT.

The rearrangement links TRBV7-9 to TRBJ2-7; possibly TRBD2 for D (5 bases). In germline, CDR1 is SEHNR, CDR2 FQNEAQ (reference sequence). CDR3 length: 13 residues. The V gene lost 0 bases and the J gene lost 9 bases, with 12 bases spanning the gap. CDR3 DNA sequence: TGTGCCAGCAGCTTAGCAATGAAGGGAGTGCAGTACTTC. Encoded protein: CASSLAMKGVQYF.

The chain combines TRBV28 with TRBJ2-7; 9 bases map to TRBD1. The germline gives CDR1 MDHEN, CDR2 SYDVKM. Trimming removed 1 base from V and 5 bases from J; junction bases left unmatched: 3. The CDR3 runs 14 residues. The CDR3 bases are TGTGCCAGCAGTTTATACAGGGGGCAAAACGAGCAGTACTTC. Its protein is CASSLYRGQNEQYF.

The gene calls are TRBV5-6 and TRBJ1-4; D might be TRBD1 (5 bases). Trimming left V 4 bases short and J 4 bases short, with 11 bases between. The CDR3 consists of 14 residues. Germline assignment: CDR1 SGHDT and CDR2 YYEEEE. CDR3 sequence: CASSTGLLNEKLFF. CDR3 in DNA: TGTGCCAGCAGCACGGGACTTCTTAATGAAAAACTGTTTTTT.